This T cell receptor beta chain came from a study of blood T cell repertoires in COVID-19. Across the whole study: Specimens from acute and convalescent COVID-19 originated in the United States, Italy and Spain. PBMCs, B-cell-depleted T cells, or T cells provided the cDNA or gDNA that made up the material.

Notes on this clone: Other nucleotide sequences from this sample produce the same CDR3.

The CDR3 runs 15 residues. J was trimmed by 2 bases and V by 3 bases; bases with no gene match: 2. Per germline, CDR1 MNHEY and CDR2 SMNVEV (reference sequence). Study processing details: The assay estimated nucleated cells by amplifying reference gene primers. Some clones are missing from TCRdb's copy, which holds only in-frame ones; the method was immunoSEQ multiplex PCR. The V and J calls and clone size were taken over from that table, and D and trimming were inferred from the DNA. The repertoire includes 41,000 or so clones, roughly 85% of them detected once, and approximately 4.6% sits in the top ten.

Sequencing was carried out using peripheral blood. The chain has TRBV27 and TRBJ2-1, with TRBD2 matching 9 bases. This clonotype was sampled from a man aged 60-69 years with acute or convalescent COVID-19. This CDR3 is CASSFGGGAYNEQFF. The CDR3, as DNA: TGTGCCAGCAGTTTCGGCGGGGGGGCCTACAATGAGCAGTTCTTC.